These 15 T cell receptor beta chains share one sample of origin, sequenced in a study of T cell clones after liver transplantation. This table comes from immunoSEQ multiplex PCR, and its TCRdb copy is limited to in-frame clones, with some not included. In the table there are about 120,000 clones, around nine tenths of which are singletons. The sample consisted of CD4+ T cells from blood, taken 12 months after liver transplant. The source of these receptors is a human patient who received a liver transplant. Part of the T cells may come from the graft donor.

The rearrangement joins TRBV4-3 to TRBJ2-7; D might be TRBD2 (5 bases). CDR3 size: 15 residues. CDR1 and CDR2 from the germline V gene are LGHNA and YSLEER. Trimming shortened V by 0 bases and J by 6 bases, and 15 bases separated the two germline ends. The CDR3 protein is CASSQEIREDFEQYF. CDR3 coding DNA: TGCGCCAGCAGCCAAGAAATTAGAGAGGACTTCGAGCAGTACTTC.

The V and J genes are TRBV12-5 and TRBJ2-5, with 10 positions matching TRBD1. The CDR3 spans 14 residues. Germline V gene lookup returns CDR1 LGHNT and CDR2 FRNRAP. The junction had 7 bases not matched to a gene; V was cut back by 7 bases and J by 5 bases. CDR3: CASAPGQGKETQYF. The CDR3 coding sequence is TGTGCTAGTGCCCCGGGACAGGGGAAGGAGACCCAGTACTTC. The whole variable domain, filled in from reference TRBV12-5 and TRBJ2-5, reads DARVTQTPRHKVTEMGQEVTMRCQPILGHNTVFWYRQTMMQGLELLAYFRNRAPLDDSGMPKDRFSAEMPDATLATLKIQPSEPRDSAVYFCASAPGQGKETQYFGPGTRLLVL.

The rearrangement links TRBV10-3 to TRBJ1-5; 7 bases map to TRBD1. The CDR3 contains 15 residues. Looked up from germline, CDR1 is ENHRY and CDR2 is SYGVKD. The J segment lost 3 bases and the V segment lost 10 bases, leaving 12 bases of the junction unmatched. CDR3 nucleotide sequence: TGTGCCACCCGAGCAGACAGGGCCCCCAATCAGCCCCAGCATTTT. This sequence encodes CATRADRAPNQPQHF.

This chain joins TRBV28 and TRBJ2-7; 10 nucleotides agree with TRBD2. The CDR3 covers 17 residues. The J segment lost 6 bases and the V segment lost 7 bases, leaving 18 bases of the junction unmatched. Per the germline V gene, CDR1 is MDHEN and CDR2 is SYDVKM. CDR3 coding DNA: TGTGCCAGCACCCCTCCCGGAGCGGGAGGGCTTTACTCCGAGCAGTACTTC. Its protein product is CASTPPGAGGLYSEQYF.

The chain is built from TRBV5-6 and TRBJ1-2; TRBD1 might be the D (6 bases). Germline V lookup: CDR1 SGHDT, CDR2 YYEEEE. The CDR3 loop spans 15 amino acids. The ends were cut back, 4 bases at V and 2 bases at J, with 15 bases in the middle. CDR3 DNA: TGTGCCAGCAGCCCGGTAGGGACACTAAACTATGGCTACACCTTC. It translates to CASSPVGTLNYGYTF.

The genes are TRBV12-5 and TRBJ2-1, with D possibly being TRBD2 (6 bases). V lost 0 bases, J lost 10 bases, and 10 bases lay in between. The CDR3 covers 13 residues. Germline CDR1 and CDR2: LGHNT and FRNRAP. The CDR3 reads CASGLVGGTEQFF. As DNA, the CDR3 is TGTGCTAGTGGTTTGGTCGGGGGAACGGAGCAGTTCTTC.

The J gene is TRBJ2-7, the V gene TRBV6-5; 9 bases map to TRBD1. CDR3 length equals 12 residues. Germline CDR1 MNHEY, CDR2 SVGAGI. The V segment lost 6 bases and the J segment 6 bases; nucleotides outside the gene matches: 3. The CDR3 DNA reads as TGTGCCAGCAGCCGGACAGGGGTCGAGCAGTACTTC. Protein: CASSRTGVEQYF.

The chain has TRBV5-1 and TRBJ1-1; D not resolved. Trimming took 4 bases from V and 0 from J, leaving 10 bases between them. In germline, CDR1 is SGHRS, CDR2 YFSETQ. The CDR3 spans 14 residues. The CDR3: CASSAARVNTEAFF. The CDR3 DNA sequence: TGCGCCAGCAGCGCGGCACGGGTGAACACTGAAGCTTTCTTT.

This chain connects TRBV29-1 to TRBJ2-7, with 11 bases lining up with TRBD2. From germline, CDR1 is SQVTM and CDR2 ANQGSEA. J was trimmed by 9 bases and V by 5 bases; bases with no gene match: 9. This CDR3 has 13 amino acids. The CDR3 nucleotides are TGCAGCGTTTCTACTAGCGGGAGTTTGGGGCAGTACTTC. Translated, it gives CSVSTSGSLGQYF.

The chain uses TRBV11-2 and TRBJ2-3; D is possibly TRBD2 (6 bases). The ends were cut back, 1 base at V and 0 bases at J, with 14 bases in the middle. This CDR3 comprises 17 residues. Germline CDR1 and CDR2: SGHAT and FQNNGV. Here the CDR3 reads CASSLAFGGTSTDTQYF. For the CDR3, the DNA is TGTGCCAGCAGCTTAGCCTTTGGCGGGACCAGCACAGATACGCAGTATTTT.

V usage is TRBV5-1 and J usage is TRBJ2-1, with D possibly TRBD1 on 6 matching bases. The germline CDR1 and CDR2 sequences are SGHRS and YFSETQ. The CDR3 runs to 15 residues. Trimming left V 5 bases short and J 1 base short, with 13 bases between. The CDR3 nucleotides are TGCGCCAGCAGGGCTACAGGGAAATCCTACAATGAGCAGTTCTTC. This codes for CASRATGKSYNEQFF.

The CDR3, as DNA: TGCAGCGTTGTAAGCGAATGGGAGTACGAGCAGTACTTC. Translated: CSVVSEWEYEQYF. The rearrangement joins TRBV29-1 to TRBJ2-7; a weak D match, TRBD2 (5 bases). There are 13 residues in the CDR3. V was clipped by 4 bases and J by 4 bases, with 14 bases between them. Germline-derived CDR1 and CDR2 are SQVTM and ANQGSEA.

The rearrangement joins TRBV5-1 to TRBJ1-3; D possibly corresponds to TRBD1 (5 bases). Germline values: CDR1 SGHRS, CDR2 YFSETQ. CDR3 length: 13 amino acids. The V gene lost 0 bases and the J gene lost 7 bases, with 8 bases spanning the gap. Here the CDR3 reads CASSLDGGNTIYF. As DNA, the CDR3 is TGCGCCAGCAGCTTGGACGGGGGGAACACCATATATTTT.

The rearrangement links TRBV7-9 to TRBJ1-4; D not resolved. Germline loops: CDR1 SEHNR, CDR2 FQNEAQ (reference sequence). The V end lost 1 base, the J end lost 9 bases, and 6 bases lay between the germline ends. CDR3 length equals 12 residues. In DNA form, the CDR3 reads TGTGCCAGCAGCTTAGAGAGTAAAAAACTGTTTTTT. Encoded protein: CASSLESKKLFF.

This clone was observed a single time. V is TRBV4-3 and J is TRBJ2-3; unclear D gene. V was trimmed by 6 bases and J by 1 base, leaving 14 bases between them. The germline CDR1 and CDR2 sequences are LGHNA and YSLEER. The CDR3 has 15 amino acids. In DNA form, the CDR3 reads TGCGCCAGCAGAGAGAATTCTGGGGGCACAGATACGCAGTATTTT. Residues: CASRENSGGTDTQYF.